The 17 T cell receptor beta chains reported below all come from one sample, sequenced in a study of blood T cells in healthy people across ages. The authors ran a second PCR of roughly 6 to 12 cycles using a sample-barcoded 5' primer and a J-beta primer mix. From the 5' RACE reads, TCRdb called clonotypes with MiXCR, one entry per CDR3 protein. The data contain about 670,000 distinct CDR3 sequences, 35% to 50% of them singletons. The sequenced material came from blood. Receptor source: an elderly man in good health.

This rearrangement joins TRBV6-2 or TRBV6-3 to TRBJ1-2, with a weak D call TRBD1 (5 bases). V lost 6 bases and J 10 bases, leaving 12 bases between the germline ends. Germline values: CDR1 MNHEY, CDR2 SVGEGT. This CDR3 region has 11 residues. CDR3 protein: CASSIRDDYTF. The CDR3 DNA reads TGTGCCAGCAGCATCAGGGATGACTACACCTTC.

This clonotype was recorded a few times. The rearrangement links TRBV10-1 to TRBJ2-2, with D unresolved. The CDR3 contains 13 residues. The V gene lost 7 bases and the J gene lost 6 bases, with 12 bases spanning the gap. In germline, CDR1 is WNHNN, CDR2 SYGVQD (reference sequence). The CDR3 coding sequence is TGCGCCAGCAACCCGGTTGGGCCCGGGGAGCTGTTTTTT. Its protein product is CASNPVGPGELFF.

This clonotype was counted between two and nine times. The chain carries TRBV15 and TRBJ2-4, with 7 bases fitting TRBD2. Trimming took 3 bases from V and 6 from J; bases not matched to a gene: 14. The CDR3 has 17 residues. Germline V gene sequence: CDR1 LNHNV, CDR2 YYDKDF (reference sequence). In nucleotides, the CDR3 is TGTGCCACCAGCAGGGCCTGGACCTTCTCGGGGGGAAACATTCAGTACTTC. Protein: CATSRAWTFSGGNIQYF.

This clonotype was counted a few times. The V gene is TRBV29-1, the J gene TRBJ1-4; D gene unclear. This CDR3 has 11 residues. V was cut by 3 bases and J by 4 bases, with 3 bases left in between. Germline V lookup: CDR1 SQVTM, CDR2 ANQGSEA. The CDR3 bases are TGCAGCGTTGATAGTAATGAAAAACTGTTTTTT. Translation gives CSVDSNEKLFF.

DNA of the CDR3: TGTGCCAGCAGTTACGCGGGGACAGGAAGCACAGATACGCAGTATTTT. It codes for CASSYAGTGSTDTQYF. The chain uses TRBV6-5 and TRBJ2-3, with 8 bases fitting TRBD1. The CDR3 contains 16 residues. V was pared by 2 bases and J by 0 bases, with 4 bases of the junction left unmatched. Germline lookup yields CDR1 MNHEY and CDR2 SVGAGI.

The chain carries TRBV5-6 and TRBJ2-3; D remains ambiguous. The CDR3 runs 14 residues. V was pared by 2 bases and J by 2 bases, with 9 bases between. From germline, CDR1 is SGHDT and CDR2 YYEEEE. The CDR3 sequence: CASSFRKPTDTQYF. The CDR3 DNA sequence: TGTGCCAGCAGCTTTCGGAAACCCACAGATACGCAGTATTTT.

A few counts support this clonotype. V is TRBV6-2 or TRBV6-3 and J is TRBJ1-1; D remains ambiguous. The CDR3 contains 13 residues. The germline gives CDR1 MNHEY, CDR2 SVGEGT. Between the trimmed V and J ends, which lost 6 bases and 5 bases, there was a span of 13 bases. CDR3: CASSPWTATEAFF. CDR3 in DNA: TGTGCCAGCAGCCCCTGGACGGCTACTGAAGCTTTCTTT.

The rearrangement uses TRBV30 and TRBJ1-2, with a tentative D call TRBD1 (5 bases). The CDR3 extends over 13 amino acids. V was clipped by 5 bases and J by 5 bases, with 15 bases between them. CDR1 and CDR2 from the germline V gene are GTSNPN and SVGIG (reference sequence). CDR3: CAWAKGLRYGYTF. The CDR3 region has the DNA TGTGCCTGGGCCAAGGGACTCAGATATGGCTACACCTTC.

The rearrangement joins TRBV7-9 to TRBJ1-1; TRBD1 is a possible D gene (5 bases). Germline CDR1 SEHNR, CDR2 FQNEAQ (reference sequence). The CDR3 spans 14 residues. V lost 1 base to trimming and J lost 9 bases, with 15 bases between them. The CDR3 reads CASSLGRQGEKAFF. For the CDR3, the DNA is TGTGCCAGCAGCTTAGGCCGGCAGGGAGAGAAAGCTTTCTTT.

This clonotype appeared a single time. This chain connects TRBV3-1 to TRBJ1-1; perhaps TRBD1 as D (6 bases). V lost 1 base to trimming and J lost 0 bases, with 12 bases between them. Germline V gives CDR1 LGHDT, CDR2 YNNKEL (reference sequence). The CDR3 runs 16 residues. CDR3 sequence: CASSQGRGDVNTEAFF. In DNA form, the CDR3 reads TGTGCCAGCAGCCAAGGGAGGGGGGATGTGAACACTGAAGCTTTCTTT. Full variable domain (rest looked up from reference TRBV3-1 and TRBJ1-1): DTAVSQTPKYLVTQMGNDKSIKCEQNLGHDTMYWYKQDSKKFLKIMFSYNNKELIINETVPNRFSPKSPDKAHLNLHINSLELGDSAVYFCASSQGRGDVNTEAFFGQGTRLTVV.

The rearrangement uses TRBV6-5 and TRBJ2-7; D is uncertain. The V gene lost 2 bases and the J gene lost 5 bases, with 10 bases spanning the gap. Germline V gives CDR1 MNHEY, CDR2 SVGAGI. This CDR3 contains 13 residues. CDR3 loop: CASSYRGLDEQYF. The CDR3 nucleotides are TGTGCCAGCAGTTACCGTGGATTGGACGAGCAGTACTTC.

The J gene is TRBJ1-5, the V gene TRBV15, with TRBD1 matching over 8 bases. The CDR3 totals 14 residues. Trimming cost V 5 bases and J 4 bases; bases outside gene matches: 4. Germline-derived CDR1 and CDR2 are LNHNV and YYDKDF (reference sequence). The CDR3 DNA reads TGTGCCACCAGCGGCGGACAGGGTAATCAGCCCCAGCATTTT. Its protein is CATSGGQGNQPQHF.

This clonotype has a count of ten or more. The chain combines TRBV6-2 or TRBV6-3 with TRBJ2-7; 7 positions match TRBD1. J lost 2 bases, V lost 5 bases, and 15 bases had no gene match. The germline gives CDR1 MNHEY, CDR2 SVGEGT. The CDR3 loop spans 17 amino acids. The CDR3 sequence is CASSARARTGKTYEQYF. The CDR3 DNA is TGTGCCAGCAGTGCCAGGGCCCGGACAGGTAAAACCTACGAGCAGTACTTC.

This clonotype was seen at least ten times. The J gene is TRBJ2-5, the V gene TRBV3-1; D uncertain. Germline V CDR1 and CDR2: LGHDT, YNNKEL (reference sequence). Trimming pared 1 base from V and 2 bases from J, leaving 8 bases between. This CDR3 comprises 14 residues. In DNA, the CDR3 is TGTGCCAGCAGCCAAGCGGGCCCTCAAGAGACCCAGTACTTC. It translates to CASSQAGPQETQYF.

A remark on this clonotype: At one of its ends the junction is not consistent with the germline gene, which may arise from a read error. The chain couples TRBV7-3 to TRBJ2-7; D ambiguous. Gene TRBJ2-5 matches the end of the DNA better, so the J call may be wrong. The CDR3 has 14 amino acids. Germline lookup yields CDR1 SGHTA and CDR2 FQGTGA. The CDR3 region is CASSVTPNQETQYF. The DNA for the CDR3 is TGTGCCAGCAGCGTAACTCCAAACCAAGAGACCCAGTACTTC.

Notes on this clonotype: A much larger clonotype is one base distant, so this may be a read error. The chain recombines TRBV7-2 with TRBJ2-1; D not resolved. The DNA end is more similar to TRBJ2-7, so the J call may be wrong. Per germline, CDR1 SGHTA and CDR2 FQGNSA. The CDR3 has 15 residues. Here the CDR3 DNA reads TGTGCCAGCAGCTTCCCAACTAATTCCTACAATGAGCAGTACTTC. It is translated as CASSFPTNSYNEQYF.

This clonotype was observed a handful of times. The rearrangement uses TRBV5-1 and TRBJ2-7; 9 positions match TRBD2. CDR3 length equals 14 residues. Germline values: CDR1 SGHRS, CDR2 YFSETQ. The V and J ends lost 3 bases and 2 bases, in that order; junction bases with no gene match: 3. CDR3 nucleotides: TGCGCCAGCAGCTATAGCGGGGGAGCCTACGAGCAGTACTTC. This codes for CASSYSGGAYEQYF.